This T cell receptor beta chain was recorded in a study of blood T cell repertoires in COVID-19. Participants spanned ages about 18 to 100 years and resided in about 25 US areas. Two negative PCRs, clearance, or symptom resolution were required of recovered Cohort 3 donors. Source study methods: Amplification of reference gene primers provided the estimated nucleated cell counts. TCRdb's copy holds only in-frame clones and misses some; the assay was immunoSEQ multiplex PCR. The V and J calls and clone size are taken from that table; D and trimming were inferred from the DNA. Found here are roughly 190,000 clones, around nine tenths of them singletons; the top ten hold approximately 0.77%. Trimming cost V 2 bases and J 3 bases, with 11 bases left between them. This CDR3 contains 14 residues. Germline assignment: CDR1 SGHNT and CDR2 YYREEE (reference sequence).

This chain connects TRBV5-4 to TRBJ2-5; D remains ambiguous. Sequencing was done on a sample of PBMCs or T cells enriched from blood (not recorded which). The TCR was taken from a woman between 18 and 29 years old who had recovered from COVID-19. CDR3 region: CASSFWRSKETQYF. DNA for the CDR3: TGTGCCAGCAGCTTTTGGAGAAGTAAAGAGACCCAGTACTTC.